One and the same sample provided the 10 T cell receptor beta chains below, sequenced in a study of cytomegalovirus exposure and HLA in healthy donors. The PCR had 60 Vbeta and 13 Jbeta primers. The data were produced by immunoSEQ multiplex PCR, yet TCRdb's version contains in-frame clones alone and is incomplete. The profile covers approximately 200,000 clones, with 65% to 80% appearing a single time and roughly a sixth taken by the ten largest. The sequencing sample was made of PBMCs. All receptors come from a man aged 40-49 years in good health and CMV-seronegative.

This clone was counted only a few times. In DNA, the CDR3 is TGTGCCAGCAGGCCGCAGGGGGCACGCAATCAGCCCCAGCATTTT. As protein: CASRPQGARNQPQHF. This chain uses TRBV2 with TRBJ1-5; TRBD1 aligns across 8 bases. J was trimmed by 2 bases and V by 6 bases; bases with no gene match: 6. The CDR3 has 15 residues. In germline, CDR1 is SNHLY, CDR2 FYNNEI.

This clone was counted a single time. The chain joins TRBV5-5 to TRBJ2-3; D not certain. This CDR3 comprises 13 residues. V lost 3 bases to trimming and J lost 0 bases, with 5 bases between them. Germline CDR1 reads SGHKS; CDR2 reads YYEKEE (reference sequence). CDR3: CASSSLSTDTQYF. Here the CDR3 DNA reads TGTGCCAGCAGCTCGTTAAGCACAGATACGCAGTATTTT.

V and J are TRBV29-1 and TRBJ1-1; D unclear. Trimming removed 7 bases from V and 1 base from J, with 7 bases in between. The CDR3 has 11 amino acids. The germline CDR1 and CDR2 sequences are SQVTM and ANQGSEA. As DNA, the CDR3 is TGCAGCGGGGCGGGGAACACTGAAGCTTTCTTT. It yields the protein CSGAGNTEAFF.

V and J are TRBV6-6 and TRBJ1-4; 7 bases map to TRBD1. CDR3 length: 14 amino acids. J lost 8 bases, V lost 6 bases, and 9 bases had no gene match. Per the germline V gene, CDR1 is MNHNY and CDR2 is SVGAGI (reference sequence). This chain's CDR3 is CASSSQTGPEKLFF. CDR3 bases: TGTGCCAGCAGCTCCCAGACAGGGCCGGAAAAACTGTTTTTT.

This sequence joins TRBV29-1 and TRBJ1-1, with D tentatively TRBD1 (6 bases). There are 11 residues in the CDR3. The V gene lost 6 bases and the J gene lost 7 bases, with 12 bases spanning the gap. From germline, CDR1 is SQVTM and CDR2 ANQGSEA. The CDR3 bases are TGCAGCGTCGCAAGACAGGTTGAAGCTTTCTTT. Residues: CSVARQVEAFF.

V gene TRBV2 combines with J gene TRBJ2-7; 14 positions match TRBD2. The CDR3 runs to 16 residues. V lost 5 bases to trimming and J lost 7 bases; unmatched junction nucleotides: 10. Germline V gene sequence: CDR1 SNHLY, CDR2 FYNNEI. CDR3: CASSSTSGRAAGEQYF. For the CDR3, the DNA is TGTGCCAGCAGTTCGACTAGCGGGAGGGCCGCGGGGGAGCAGTACTTC.

The CDR3 DNA is TGTGCCAGCAGTTTATTCATCCCCACCGGGGAGCTGTTTTTT. Amino acid sequence: CASSLFIPTGELFF. The gene calls are TRBV27 and TRBJ2-2; D not certain. Germline CDR1 is MNHEY and CDR2 is SMNVEV (reference sequence). The CDR3 runs to 14 residues. V was trimmed by 1 base and J by 4 bases, leaving 7 bases between them.

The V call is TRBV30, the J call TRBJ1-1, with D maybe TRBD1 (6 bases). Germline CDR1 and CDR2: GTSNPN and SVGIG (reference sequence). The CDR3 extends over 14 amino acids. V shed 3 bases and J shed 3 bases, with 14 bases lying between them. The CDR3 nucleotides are TGTGCCTGGAGAATGGGCAGGGGTTACACTGAAGCTTTCTTT. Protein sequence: CAWRMGRGYTEAFF.

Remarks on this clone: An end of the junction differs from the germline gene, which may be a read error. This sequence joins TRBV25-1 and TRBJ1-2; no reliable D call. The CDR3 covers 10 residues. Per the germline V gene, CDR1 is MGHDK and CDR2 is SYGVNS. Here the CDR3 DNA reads TGTGCCAGCAGAGCCCGGACTTTATCCTTC. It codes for CASRARTLSF.

The CDR3 protein is CASSQIAGARSDTQYF. The CDR3 DNA sequence: TGTGCCAGCAGCCAAATAGCGGGGGCCCGGTCGGATACGCAGTATTTT. The rearrangement uses TRBV14 and TRBJ2-3; the match to TRBD2 covers 9 bases. Germline CDR1 reads SGHDN; CDR2 reads FVKESK. The CDR3 is 16 residues long. J gave up 6 bases and V 2 bases, and 9 bases lay outside the gene matches.